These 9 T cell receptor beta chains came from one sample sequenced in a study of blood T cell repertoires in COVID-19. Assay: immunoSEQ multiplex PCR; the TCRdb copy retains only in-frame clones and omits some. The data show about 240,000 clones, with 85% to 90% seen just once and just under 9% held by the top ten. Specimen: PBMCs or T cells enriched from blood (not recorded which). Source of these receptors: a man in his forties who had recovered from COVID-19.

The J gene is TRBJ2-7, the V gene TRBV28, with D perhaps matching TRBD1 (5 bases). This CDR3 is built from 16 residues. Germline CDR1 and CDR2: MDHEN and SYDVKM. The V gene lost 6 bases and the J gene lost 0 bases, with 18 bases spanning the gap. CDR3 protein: CASSPMETASSYEQYF. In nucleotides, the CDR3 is TGTGCCAGCAGCCCTATGGAGACAGCTAGCTCCTACGAGCAGTACTTC.

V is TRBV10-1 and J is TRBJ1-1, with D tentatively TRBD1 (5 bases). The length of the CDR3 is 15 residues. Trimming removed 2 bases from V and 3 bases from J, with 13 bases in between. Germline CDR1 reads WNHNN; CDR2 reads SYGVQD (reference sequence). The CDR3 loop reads CASSETRVGDTEAFF. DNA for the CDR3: TGCGCCAGCAGTGAGACCAGGGTTGGAGACACTGAAGCTTTCTTT.

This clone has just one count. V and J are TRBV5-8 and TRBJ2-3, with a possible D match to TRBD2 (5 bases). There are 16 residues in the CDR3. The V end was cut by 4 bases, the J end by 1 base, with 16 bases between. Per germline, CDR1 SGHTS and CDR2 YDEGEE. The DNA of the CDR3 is TGTGCCAGCAGCCTGTTGGTTGGAGGCGGCACAGATACGCAGTATTTT. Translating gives CASSLLVGGGTDTQYF.

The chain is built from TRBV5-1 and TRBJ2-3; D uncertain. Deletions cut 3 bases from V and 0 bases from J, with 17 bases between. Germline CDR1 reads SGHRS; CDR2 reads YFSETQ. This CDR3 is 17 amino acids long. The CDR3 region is CASSSTAVIKSTDTQYF. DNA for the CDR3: TGCGCCAGCAGCTCCACCGCGGTTATTAAGAGCACAGATACGCAGTATTTT.

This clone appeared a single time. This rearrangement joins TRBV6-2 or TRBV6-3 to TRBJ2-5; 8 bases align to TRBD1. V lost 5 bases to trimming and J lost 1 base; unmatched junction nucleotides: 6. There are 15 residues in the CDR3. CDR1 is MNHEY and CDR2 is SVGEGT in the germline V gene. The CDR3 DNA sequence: TGTGCCAGCAGTACTCGACAGGGGCCCCAAGAGACCCAGTACTTC. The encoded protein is CASSTRQGPQETQYF.

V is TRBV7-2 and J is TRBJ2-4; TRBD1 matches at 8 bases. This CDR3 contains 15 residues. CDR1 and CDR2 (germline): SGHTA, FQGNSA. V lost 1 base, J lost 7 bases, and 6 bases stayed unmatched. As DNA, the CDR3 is TGTGCCAGCAGCTTAGGTCGAACAGGGGGTAACATTCAGTACTTC. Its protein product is CASSLGRTGGNIQYF. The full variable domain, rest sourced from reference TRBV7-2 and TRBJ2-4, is GAGVSQSPSNKVTEKGKDVELRCDPISGHTALYWYRQSLGQGLEFLIYFQGNSAPDKSGLPSDRFSAERTGGSVSTLTIQRTQQEDSAVYLCASSLGRTGGNIQYFGAGTRLSVL.

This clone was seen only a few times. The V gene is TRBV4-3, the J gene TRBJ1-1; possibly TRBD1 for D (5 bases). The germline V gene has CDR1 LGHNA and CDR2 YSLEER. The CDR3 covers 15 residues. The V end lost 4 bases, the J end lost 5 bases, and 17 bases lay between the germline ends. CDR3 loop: CASSPSLWGQTEAFF. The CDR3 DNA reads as TGCGCCAGCAGCCCTAGTCTCTGGGGCCAGACTGAAGCTTTCTTT.

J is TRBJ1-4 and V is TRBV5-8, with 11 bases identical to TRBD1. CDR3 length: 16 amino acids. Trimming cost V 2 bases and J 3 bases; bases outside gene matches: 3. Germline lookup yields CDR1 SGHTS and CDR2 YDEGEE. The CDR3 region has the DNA TGTGCCAGCAGCTTTGGGACAGGGGGACCTAATGAAAAACTGTTTTTT. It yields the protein CASSFGTGGPNEKLFF. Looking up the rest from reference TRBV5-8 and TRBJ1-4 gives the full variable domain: EAGVTQSPTHLIKTRGQQATLRCSPISGHTSVYWYQQALGLGLQFLLWYDEGEERNRGNFPPRFSGRQFPNYSSELNVNALELEDSALYLCASSFGTGGPNEKLFFGSGTQLSVL.

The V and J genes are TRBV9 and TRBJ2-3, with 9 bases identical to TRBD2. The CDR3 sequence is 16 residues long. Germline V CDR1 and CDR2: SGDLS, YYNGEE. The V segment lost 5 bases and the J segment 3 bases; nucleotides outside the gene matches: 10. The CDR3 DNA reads TGTGCCAGCAGTGGTGGGCTAGCGGGACGTACAGATACGCAGTATTTT. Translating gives CASSGGLAGRTDTQYF.